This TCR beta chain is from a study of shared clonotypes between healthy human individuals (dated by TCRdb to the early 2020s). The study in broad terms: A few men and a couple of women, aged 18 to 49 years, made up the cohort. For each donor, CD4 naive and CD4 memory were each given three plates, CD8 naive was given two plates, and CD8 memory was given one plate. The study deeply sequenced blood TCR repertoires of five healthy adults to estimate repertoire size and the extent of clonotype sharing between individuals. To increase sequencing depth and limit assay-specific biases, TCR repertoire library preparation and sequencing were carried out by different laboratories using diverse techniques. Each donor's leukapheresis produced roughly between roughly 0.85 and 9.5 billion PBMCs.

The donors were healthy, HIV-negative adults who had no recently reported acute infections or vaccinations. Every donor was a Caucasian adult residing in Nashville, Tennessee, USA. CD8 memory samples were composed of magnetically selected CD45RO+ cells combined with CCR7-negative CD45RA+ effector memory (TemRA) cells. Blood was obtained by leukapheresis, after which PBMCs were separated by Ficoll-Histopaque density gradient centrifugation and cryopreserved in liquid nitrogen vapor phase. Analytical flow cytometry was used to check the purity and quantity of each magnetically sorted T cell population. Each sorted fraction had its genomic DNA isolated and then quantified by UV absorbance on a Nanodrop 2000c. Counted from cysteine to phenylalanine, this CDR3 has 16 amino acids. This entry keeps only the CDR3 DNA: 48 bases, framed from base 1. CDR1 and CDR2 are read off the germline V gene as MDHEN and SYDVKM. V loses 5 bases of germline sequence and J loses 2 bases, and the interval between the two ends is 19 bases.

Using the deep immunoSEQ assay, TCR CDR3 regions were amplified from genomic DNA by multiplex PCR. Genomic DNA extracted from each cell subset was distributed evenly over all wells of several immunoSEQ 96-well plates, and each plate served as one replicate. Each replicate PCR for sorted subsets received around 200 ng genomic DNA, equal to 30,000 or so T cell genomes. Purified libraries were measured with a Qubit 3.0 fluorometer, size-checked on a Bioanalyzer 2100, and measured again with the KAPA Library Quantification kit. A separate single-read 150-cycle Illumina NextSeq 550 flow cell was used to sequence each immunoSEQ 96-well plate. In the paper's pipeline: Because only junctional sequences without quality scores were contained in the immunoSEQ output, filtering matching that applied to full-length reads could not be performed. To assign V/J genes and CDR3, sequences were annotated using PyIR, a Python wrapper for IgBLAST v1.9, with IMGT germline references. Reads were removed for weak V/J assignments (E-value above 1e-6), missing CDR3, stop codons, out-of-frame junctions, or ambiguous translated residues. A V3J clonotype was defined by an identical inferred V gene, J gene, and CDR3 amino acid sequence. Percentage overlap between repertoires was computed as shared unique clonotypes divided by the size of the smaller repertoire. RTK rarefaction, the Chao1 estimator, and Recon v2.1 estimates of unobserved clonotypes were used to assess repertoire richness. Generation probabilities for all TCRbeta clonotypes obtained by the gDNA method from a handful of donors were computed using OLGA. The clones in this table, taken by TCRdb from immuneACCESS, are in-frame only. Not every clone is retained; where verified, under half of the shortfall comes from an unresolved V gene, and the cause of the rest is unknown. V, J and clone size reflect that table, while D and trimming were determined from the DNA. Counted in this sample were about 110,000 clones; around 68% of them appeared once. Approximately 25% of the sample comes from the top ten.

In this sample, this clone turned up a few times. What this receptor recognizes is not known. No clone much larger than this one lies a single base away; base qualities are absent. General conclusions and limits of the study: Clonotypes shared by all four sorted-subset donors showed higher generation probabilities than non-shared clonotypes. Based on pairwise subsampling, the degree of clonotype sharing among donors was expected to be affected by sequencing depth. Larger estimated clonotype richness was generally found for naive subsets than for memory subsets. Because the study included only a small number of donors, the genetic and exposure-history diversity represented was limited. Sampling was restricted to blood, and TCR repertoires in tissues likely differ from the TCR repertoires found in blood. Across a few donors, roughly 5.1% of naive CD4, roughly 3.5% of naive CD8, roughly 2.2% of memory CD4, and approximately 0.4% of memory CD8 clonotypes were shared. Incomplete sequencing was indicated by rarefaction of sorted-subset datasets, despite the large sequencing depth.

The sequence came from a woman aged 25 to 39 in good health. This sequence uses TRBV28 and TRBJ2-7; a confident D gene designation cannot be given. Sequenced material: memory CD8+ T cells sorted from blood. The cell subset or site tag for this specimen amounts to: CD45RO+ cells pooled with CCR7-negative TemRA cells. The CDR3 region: CASSAQVTHPPYEQYF. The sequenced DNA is TGTGCCAGCAGTGCTCAGGTAACCCATCCCCCCTACGAGCAGTACTTC.